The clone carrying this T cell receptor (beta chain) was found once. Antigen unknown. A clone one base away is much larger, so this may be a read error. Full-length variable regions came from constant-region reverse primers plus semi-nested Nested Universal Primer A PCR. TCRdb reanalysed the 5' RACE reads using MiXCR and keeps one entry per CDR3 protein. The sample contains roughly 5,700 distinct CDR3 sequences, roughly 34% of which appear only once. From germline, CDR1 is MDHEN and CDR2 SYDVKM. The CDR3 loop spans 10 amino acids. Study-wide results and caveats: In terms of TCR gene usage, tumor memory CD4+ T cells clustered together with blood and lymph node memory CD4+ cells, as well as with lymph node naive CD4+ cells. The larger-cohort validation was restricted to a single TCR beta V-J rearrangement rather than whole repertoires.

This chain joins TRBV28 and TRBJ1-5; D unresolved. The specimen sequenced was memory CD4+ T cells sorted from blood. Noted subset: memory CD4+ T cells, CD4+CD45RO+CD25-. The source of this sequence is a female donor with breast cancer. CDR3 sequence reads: CATSDQPRHF. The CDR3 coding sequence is TGTGCCACCTCGGATCAGCCCCGGCATTTT.